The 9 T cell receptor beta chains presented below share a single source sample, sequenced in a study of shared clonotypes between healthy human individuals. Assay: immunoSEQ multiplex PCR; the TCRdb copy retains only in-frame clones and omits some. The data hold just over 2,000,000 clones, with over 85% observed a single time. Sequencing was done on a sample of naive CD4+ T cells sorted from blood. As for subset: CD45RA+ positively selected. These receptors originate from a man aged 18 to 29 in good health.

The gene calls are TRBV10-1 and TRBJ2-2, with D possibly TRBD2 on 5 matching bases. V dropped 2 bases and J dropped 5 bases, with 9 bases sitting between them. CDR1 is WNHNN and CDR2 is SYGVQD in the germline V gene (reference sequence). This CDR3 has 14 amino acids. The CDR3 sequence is CASSEPGGTGELFF. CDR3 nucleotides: TGCGCCAGCAGTGAGCCCGGCGGGACCGGGGAGCTGTTTTTT.

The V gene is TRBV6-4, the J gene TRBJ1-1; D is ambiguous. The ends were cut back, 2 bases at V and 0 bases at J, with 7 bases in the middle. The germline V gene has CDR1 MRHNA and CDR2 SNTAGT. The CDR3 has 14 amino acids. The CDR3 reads CASSDTDMNTEAFF. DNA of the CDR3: TGTGCCAGCAGTGACACTGATATGAACACTGAAGCTTTCTTT.

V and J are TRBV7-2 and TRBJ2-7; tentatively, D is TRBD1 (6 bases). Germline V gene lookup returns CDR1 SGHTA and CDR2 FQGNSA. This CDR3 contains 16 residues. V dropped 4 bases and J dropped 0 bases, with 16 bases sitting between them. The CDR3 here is CASSSAGTKGSYEQYF. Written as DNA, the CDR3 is TGTGCCAGCAGCTCGGCCGGGACAAAGGGCTCCTACGAGCAGTACTTC. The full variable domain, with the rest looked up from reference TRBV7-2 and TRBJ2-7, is GAGVSQSPSNKVTEKGKDVELRCDPISGHTALYWYRQSLGQGLEFLIYFQGNSAPDKSGLPSDRFSAERTGGSVSTLTIQRTQQEDSAVYLCASSSAGTKGSYEQYFGPGTRLTVT.

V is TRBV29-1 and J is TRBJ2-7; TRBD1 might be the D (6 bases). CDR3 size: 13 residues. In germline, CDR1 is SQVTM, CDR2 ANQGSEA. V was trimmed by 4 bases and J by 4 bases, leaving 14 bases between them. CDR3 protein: CSVGTALTYEQYF. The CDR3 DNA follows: TGCAGCGTTGGGACAGCTTTAACGTACGAGCAGTACTTC.

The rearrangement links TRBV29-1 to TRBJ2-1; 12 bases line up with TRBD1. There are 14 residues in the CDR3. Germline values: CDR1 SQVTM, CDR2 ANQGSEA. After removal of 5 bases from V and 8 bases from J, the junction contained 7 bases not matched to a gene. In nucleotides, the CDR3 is TGCAGCGTTAGATTGGGACAGGGGGCCGATGAGCAGTTCTTC. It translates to CSVRLGQGADEQFF.

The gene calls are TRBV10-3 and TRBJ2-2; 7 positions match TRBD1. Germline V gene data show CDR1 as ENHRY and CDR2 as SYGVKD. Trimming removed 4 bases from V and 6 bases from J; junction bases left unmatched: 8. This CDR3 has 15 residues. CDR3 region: CAISAEKGAAGELFF. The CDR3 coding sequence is TGTGCCATCAGTGCTGAAAAGGGGGCTGCCGGGGAGCTGTTTTTT.

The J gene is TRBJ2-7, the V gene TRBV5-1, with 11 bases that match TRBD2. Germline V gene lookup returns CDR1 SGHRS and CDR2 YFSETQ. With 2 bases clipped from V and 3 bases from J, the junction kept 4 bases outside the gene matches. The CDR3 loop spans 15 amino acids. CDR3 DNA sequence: TGCGCCAGCAGCTTTGCCGGGACTAGCGGCTACGAGCAGTACTTC. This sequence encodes CASSFAGTSGYEQYF.

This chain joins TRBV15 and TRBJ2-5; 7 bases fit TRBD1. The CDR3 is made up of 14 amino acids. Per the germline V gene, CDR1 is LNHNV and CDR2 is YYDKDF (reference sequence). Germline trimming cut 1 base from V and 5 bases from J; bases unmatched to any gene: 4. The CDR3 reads CATSRVYRGETQYF. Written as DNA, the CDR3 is TGTGCCACCAGCAGAGTTTACAGGGGTGAGACCCAGTACTTC.

Here the CDR3 reads CASSSFDTGELFF. CDR3 nucleotide sequence: TGTGCCAGCAGTTCTTTTGACACCGGGGAGCTGTTTTTT. V gene TRBV5-6 combines with J gene TRBJ2-2; D is unclear. V was trimmed by 5 bases and J by 3 bases, leaving 8 bases between them. This CDR3 has 13 amino acids. Germline V gives CDR1 SGHDT, CDR2 YYEEEE.